Listed here is a single TCR beta chain. The data were obtained in a study of blood T cell repertoires in COVID-19. Profiling relied on immunoSEQ multiplex PCR, and the TCRdb table lists in-frame clones only, not all of them. The sample yields fewer than 120,000 clones, more than 70% seen once. The germline V gene encodes CDR1 MDHEN and CDR2 SYDVKM. CDR3 length: 16 amino acids. V shed 8 bases and J shed 0 bases, with 17 bases lying between them. V is TRBV28 and J is TRBJ1-5; unclear D gene. Sequenced sample: peripheral blood. This clonotype was obtained from a woman aged 45-65 years with acute or convalescent COVID-19. CDR3 coding DNA: TGTGCCAGCGTCAACCCAAAGTTAGATAGCAATCAGCCCCAGCATTTT. Translated: CASVNPKLDSNQPQHF.